A single T cell receptor beta chain is shown here with its context. The antigen is unknown. The data belong to a study of cytomegalovirus exposure and HLA in healthy donors. Study-wide context: The 130 or so validation repertoires used the same platform as the approximately 670 first-cohort repertoires (as reported by a later analysis).

Sequenced by immunoSEQ multiplex PCR; TCRdb stores in-frame clones only, minus some. The sample yields more than 95,000 clones, roughly 89% seen once. Germline V gives CDR1 MDHEN, CDR2 SYDVKM. V was cut by 7 bases and J by 6 bases, with 9 bases left in between. This CDR3 is built from 11 residues. The donors belonged to the roughly 130-subject validation cohort, separate from the roughly 710-subject first cohort. Findings and caveats of the study: The CMV antigen specificity of a few CMV-associated chains was confirmed through in vitro analysis. It was approximately 150 TCR beta chains that were listed as cytomegalovirus-associated.

Sequenced input: PBMCs. The rearrangement links TRBV28 to TRBJ2-5; D gene uncertain. This TCR was sampled from a woman between 18 and 29 years old in good health and CMV-seronegative. The chain's CDR3 is CASKRVKTQYF. The DNA for the CDR3 is TGTGCCAGCAAGAGAGTCAAGACCCAGTACTTC.